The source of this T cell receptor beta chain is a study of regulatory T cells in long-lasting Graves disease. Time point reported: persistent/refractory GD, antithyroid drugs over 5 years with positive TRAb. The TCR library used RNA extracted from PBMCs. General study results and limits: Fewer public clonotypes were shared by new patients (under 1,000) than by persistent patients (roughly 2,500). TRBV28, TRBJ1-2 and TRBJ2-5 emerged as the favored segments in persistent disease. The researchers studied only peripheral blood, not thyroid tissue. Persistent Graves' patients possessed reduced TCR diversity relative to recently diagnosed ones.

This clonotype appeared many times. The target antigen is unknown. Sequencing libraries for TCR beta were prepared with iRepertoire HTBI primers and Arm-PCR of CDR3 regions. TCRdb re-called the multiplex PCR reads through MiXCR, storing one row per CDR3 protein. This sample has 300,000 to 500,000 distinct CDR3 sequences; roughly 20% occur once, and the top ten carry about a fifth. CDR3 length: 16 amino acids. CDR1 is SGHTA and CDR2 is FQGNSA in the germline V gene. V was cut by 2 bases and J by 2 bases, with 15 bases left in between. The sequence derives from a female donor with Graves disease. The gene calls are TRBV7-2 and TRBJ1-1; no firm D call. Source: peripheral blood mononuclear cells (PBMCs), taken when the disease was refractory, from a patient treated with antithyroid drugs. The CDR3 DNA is TGTGCCAGCAGCTTACTTGGCTCCGGCCTTAACACTGAAGCTTTCTTT. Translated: CASSLLGSGLNTEAFF.